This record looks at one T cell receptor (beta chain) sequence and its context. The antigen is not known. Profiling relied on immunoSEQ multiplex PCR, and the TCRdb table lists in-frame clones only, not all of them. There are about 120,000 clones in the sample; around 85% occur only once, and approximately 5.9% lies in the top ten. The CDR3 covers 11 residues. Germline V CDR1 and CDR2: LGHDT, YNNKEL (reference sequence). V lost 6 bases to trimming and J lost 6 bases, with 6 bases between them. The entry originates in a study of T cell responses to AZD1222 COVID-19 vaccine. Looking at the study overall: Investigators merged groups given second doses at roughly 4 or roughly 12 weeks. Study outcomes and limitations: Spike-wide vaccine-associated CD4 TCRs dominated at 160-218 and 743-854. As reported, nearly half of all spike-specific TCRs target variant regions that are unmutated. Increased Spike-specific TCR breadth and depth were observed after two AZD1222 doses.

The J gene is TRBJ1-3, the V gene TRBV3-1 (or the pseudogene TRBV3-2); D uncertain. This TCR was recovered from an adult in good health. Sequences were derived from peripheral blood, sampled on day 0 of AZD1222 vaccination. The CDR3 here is CASRLENTIYF. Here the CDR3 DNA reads TGTGCCAGCAGGCTGGAAAACACCATATATTTT.